This entry lists 17 T cell receptor beta chains sequenced from one sample in a study of blood T cell repertoires in COVID-19. Sequenced by immunoSEQ multiplex PCR; TCRdb stores in-frame clones only, minus some. The sample contains roughly 230,000 clones, just under 85% of which appear only once. The sequenced sample was peripheral blood. These receptors originate from a man aged 45-60 years with acute or convalescent COVID-19.

The chain combines TRBV5-4 with TRBJ1-2, with TRBD1 as a possible D gene (5 bases). This CDR3 region has 15 residues. Per germline, CDR1 SGHNT and CDR2 YYREEE (reference sequence). Between the trimmed V and J ends, which lost 0 bases and 0 bases, there was a span of 9 bases. Here the CDR3 DNA reads TGTGCCAGCAGCTTGGGCCGGGGGACTAACTATGGCTACACCTTC. Translating gives CASSLGRGTNYGYTF. Together with reference TRBV5-4 and TRBJ1-2, the CDR3 gives the full variable domain: ETGVTQSPTHLIKTRGQQVTLRCSSQSGHNTVSWYQQALGQGPQFIFQYYREEENGRGNFPPRFSGLQFPNYSSELNVNALELDDSALYLCASSLGRGTNYGYTFGSGTRLTVV.

The genes are TRBV10-3 and TRBJ2-7; tentatively, D is TRBD2 (6 bases). Germline V CDR1 and CDR2: ENHRY, SYGVKD. Trimming removed 11 bases from V and 4 bases from J, with 18 bases in between. The CDR3 is made up of 13 amino acids. CDR3: CAAGKEGVYEQYF. The DNA of the CDR3 is TGTGCCGCGGGGAAGGAGGGAGTGTACGAGCAGTACTTC.

The V and J genes are TRBV3-1 (or the pseudogene TRBV3-2) and TRBJ2-7; maybe TRBD1 (6 bases). This CDR3 region has 13 residues. From germline, CDR1 is LGHDT and CDR2 YNNKEL (reference sequence). V lost 3 bases, J lost 0 bases, and 6 bases lay in between. The CDR3 loop is CASSQGHSYEQYF. CDR3 bases: TGTGCCAGCAGCCAGGGACACTCCTACGAGCAGTACTTC.

This clone appeared a few times. V is TRBV6-2 or TRBV6-3 and J is TRBJ1-5; no firm D call. Germline assignment: CDR1 MNHEY and CDR2 SVGEGT. The germline V and J ends were trimmed by 0 bases and 0 bases, with 9 bases remaining between them. The CDR3 is 16 residues long. The CDR3 coding sequence is TGTGCCAGCAGTTACTCTAGCTTCTATAGCAATCAGCCCCAGCATTTT. The encoded protein is CASSYSSFYSNQPQHF.

This chain joins TRBV13 and TRBJ2-1; 7 bases are a match to TRBD2. The CDR3 runs 15 residues. V dropped 1 base and J dropped 6; count of bases not matched to a gene: 6. CDR1 is PRHDT and CDR2 is FYEKMQ in the germline V gene (reference sequence). CDR3 in DNA: TGTGCCAGCAGCTTAGCTGCGGGAGTAGTCAATGAGCAGTTCTTC. This codes for CASSLAAGVVNEQFF.

V is TRBV27 and J is TRBJ1-2; tentatively, D is TRBD1 (6 bases). The germline CDR1 and CDR2 sequences are MNHEY and SMNVEV (reference sequence). The germline V and J ends were trimmed by 3 bases and 3 bases, with 14 bases remaining between them. The CDR3 covers 15 residues. CDR3 protein: CASSLDAGEHYGYTF. CDR3 nucleotides: TGTGCCAGCAGTTTGGACGCAGGGGAACACTATGGCTACACCTTC.

There are a few counts of this clone. This chain connects TRBV7-9 to TRBJ1-1; D is uncertain. Germline V gene data show CDR1 as SEHNR and CDR2 as FQNEAQ (reference sequence). V lost 5 bases and J 1 base, leaving 8 bases between the germline ends. The CDR3 covers 13 residues. DNA of the CDR3: TGTGCCAGCAGCCGATACAGGAACACTGAAGCTTTCTTT. Protein product: CASSRYRNTEAFF.

This clone was picked up one time. J is TRBJ1-6 and V is TRBV6-4; D ambiguous. The CDR3 is 15 residues long. The V gene's germline CDR1 is MRHNA and CDR2 SNTAGT. V was pared by 3 bases and J by 7 bases, with 13 bases between. The CDR3 nucleotides are TGTGCCAGCAGTGAGTTGGGAGCTAGGAATTCACCCCTCCACTTT. Translating it yields CASSELGARNSPLHF.

This chain links TRBV3-1 (or the pseudogene TRBV3-2) with TRBJ1-5, with D uncertain. This CDR3 spans 16 amino acids. Germline V gene lookup returns CDR1 LGHDT and CDR2 YNNKEL (reference sequence). Trimming removed 1 base from V and 0 bases from J, with 10 bases in between. This chain's CDR3 is CASSQGSGLSNQPQHF. For the CDR3, the DNA is TGTGCCAGCAGCCAAGGTTCAGGACTTAGCAATCAGCCCCAGCATTTT.

V gene TRBV7-2 combines with J gene TRBJ1-6, with a possible D match to TRBD1 (6 bases). V dropped 5 bases and J dropped 5 bases, with 10 bases sitting between them. The germline gives CDR1 SGHTA, CDR2 FQGNSA. The CDR3 length is 14 residues. The CDR3 protein is CASSLGQNNSPLHF. As DNA, the CDR3 is TGTGCCAGCAGCCTCGGACAGAATAATTCACCCCTCCACTTT.

This clone was counted once. V and J are TRBV7-8 and TRBJ1-2; TRBD1 might be the D (6 bases). The ends were cut back, 7 bases at V and 3 bases at J, with 9 bases in the middle. The CDR3 is made up of 12 amino acids. Germline CDR1 and CDR2: SGHVS and FQNEAQ. CDR3 protein: CASTRTDYGYTF. The CDR3 DNA follows: TGTGCCAGCACCCGGACAGACTATGGCTACACCTTC.

This chain links TRBV2 with TRBJ2-7; possible D gene TRBD1, 6 bases. Germline CDR1 reads SNHLY; CDR2 reads FYNNEI. Trimming pared 4 bases from V and 4 bases from J, leaving 8 bases between. The CDR3 has 12 residues. CDR3 in DNA: TGTGCCAGCAGTGTACAGGGTTACGAGCAGTACTTC. Amino acids: CASSVQGYEQYF.

The chain carries TRBV2 and TRBJ2-7, with D possibly TRBD1 on 6 matching bases. Germline CDR1 SNHLY, CDR2 FYNNEI. CDR3 length: 15 amino acids. The V and J ends lost 5 bases and 6 bases respectively, with 20 bases between them. CDR3 sequence: CASSSRGRNPFEQYF. The CDR3 DNA reads TGTGCCAGCAGTTCCAGGGGACGGAACCCCTTCGAGCAGTACTTC.

This sequence joins TRBV13 and TRBJ1-6; D is perhaps TRBD1 (5 bases). The CDR3 is made up of 12 amino acids. Germline lookup yields CDR1 PRHDT and CDR2 FYEKMQ (reference sequence). The V end lost 3 bases, the J end lost 8 bases, and 5 bases lay between the germline ends. In DNA form, the CDR3 reads TGTGCCAGCAGCTTGGGGCATTCACCCCTCCACTTT. Amino acid sequence: CASSLGHSPLHF.

The rearrangement links TRBV9 to TRBJ2-7; D is possibly TRBD1 (5 bases). CDR3 length equals 12 residues. Trimming cost V 2 bases and J 12 bases, with 15 bases left between them. The germline CDR1 and CDR2 sequences are SGDLS and YYNGEE. CDR3 in amino acids: CASSVQGRKLYF. The CDR3 DNA reads TGTGCCAGCAGCGTCCAGGGCCGAAAGCTGTACTTC. The full variable domain, completed using reference TRBV9 and TRBJ2-7, is DSGVTQTPKHLITATGQRVTLRCSPRSGDLSVYWYQQSLDQGLQFLIQYYNGEERAKGNILERFSAQQFPDLHSELNLSSLELGDSALYFCASSVQGRKLYFGPGTRLTVT.

The chain recombines TRBV3-1 (or the pseudogene TRBV3-2) with TRBJ2-1; possible D gene TRBD2, 6 bases. In germline, CDR1 is LGHDT, CDR2 YNNKEL (reference sequence). Trimming pared 1 base from V and 6 bases from J, leaving 7 bases between. The CDR3 extends over 13 amino acids. DNA for the CDR3: TGTGCCAGCAGCCAAGGGACTATCAATGAGCAGTTCTTC. Encoded protein: CASSQGTINEQFF.

V usage is TRBV30 and J usage is TRBJ2-2, with D maybe TRBD1 (5 bases). Trimming shortened V by 3 bases and J by 3 bases, and 14 bases separated the two germline ends. CDR1 is GTSNPN, CDR2 SVGIG, per germline (reference sequence). The CDR3 is made up of 15 amino acids. The CDR3 sequence: CAWSETTDYTGELFF. DNA for the CDR3: TGTGCCTGGAGCGAAACGACAGACTACACCGGGGAGCTGTTTTTT.